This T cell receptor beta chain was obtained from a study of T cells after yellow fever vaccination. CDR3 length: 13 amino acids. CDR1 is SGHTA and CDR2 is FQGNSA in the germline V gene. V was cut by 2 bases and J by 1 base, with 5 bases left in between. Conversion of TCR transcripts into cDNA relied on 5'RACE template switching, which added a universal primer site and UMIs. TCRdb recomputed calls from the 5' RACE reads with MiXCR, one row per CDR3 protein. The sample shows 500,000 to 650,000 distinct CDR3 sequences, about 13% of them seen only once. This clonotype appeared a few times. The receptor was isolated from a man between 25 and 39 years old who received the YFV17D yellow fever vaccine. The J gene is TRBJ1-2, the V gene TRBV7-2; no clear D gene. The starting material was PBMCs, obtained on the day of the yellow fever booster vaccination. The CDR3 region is CASSLPNNYGYTF. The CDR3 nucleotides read TGTGCCAGCAGCTTACCAAATAACTATGGCTACACCTTC. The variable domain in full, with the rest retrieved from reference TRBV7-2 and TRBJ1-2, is GAGVSQSPSNKVTEKGKDVELRCDPISGHTALYWYRQSLGQGLEFLIYFQGNSAPDKSGLPSDRFSAERTGGSVSTLTIQRTQQEDSAVYLCASSLPNNYGYTFGSGTRLTVV.